These T cell receptor beta chains were read from a single sample in a study of shared clonotypes between healthy human individuals. The assay was immunoSEQ multiplex PCR, and TCRdb's table has in-frame clones only and misses some. The data show some 2.4 million clones, with 80% to 95% seen just once and 0.36% held by the top ten. Source material: naive CD4+ T cells from PBMCs. Receptors were obtained from a man aged 18 to 29 in good health. Some clones in this sample may be carry-over from other donors' samples. The CDR3 runs from the conserved cysteine through the conserved F or W. The D gene is left open where the match is weak. Size tells how often a clone was seen (once, few, many) or the class of an expanded clone, and some rows leave it out.

NA NA TRBJ2-4 TRBV29-1 CSVEGGAVGNIQYF TGCAGCGTTGAAGGGGGCGCGGTGGGAAACATTCAGTACTTC
TRBD1 once TRBJ2-6 TRBV28 CASSFWPGQGEAAF TGTGCCAGCAGTTTTTGGCCGGGACAGGGGGAGGCGGCTTTC
NA NA TRBJ1-3 TRBV6-5 CASSTLGPGNTIYF TGTGCCAGCAGTACCCTGGGCCCTGGAAACACCATATATTTT
NA once TRBJ2-1 TRBV7-9 CASTPAGASYNEQFF TGTGCCAGCACCCCCGCTGGAGCTTCCTACAATGAGCAGTTCTTC
NA NA TRBJ2-2 TRBV6-1 CASSLNVETGELFF TGTGCCAGCAGTTTAAACGTCGAGACCGGGGAGCTGTTTTTT
NA few TRBJ1-1 TRBV30 CAWSALRVAFF TGTGCCTGGAGCGCCCTCCGGGTAGCTTTCTTT
NA NA TRBJ2-5 TRBV5-1 CASSRDSQETQYF TGCGCCAGCAGCCGGGACTCGCAAGAGACCCAGTACTTC
NA NA TRBJ2-7 TRBV7-2 CASSPFSPYEQYF TGTGCCAGCAGCCCCTTCTCCCCTTACGAGCAGTACTTC
NA NA TRBJ2-1 TRBV2 CASSDRGDEQFF TGTGCCAGCAGTGACAGGGGTGATGAGCAGTTCTTC
NA NA TRBJ2-7 TRBV27 CASSLGVGYEQYF TGTGCCAGCAGTTTAGGGGTGGGCTACGAGCAGTACTTC
NA NA TRBJ2-3 TRBV15 CATGKNTDTQYF TGTGCCACCGGGAAGAACACAGATACGCAGTATTTT
NA NA TRBJ2-2 TRBV9 CASQGVVNTGELFF TGTGCCAGCCAGGGAGTTGTCAACACCGGGGAGCTGTTTTTT
NA NA TRBJ1-5 TRBV2 CASTLTEGNQPQHF TGTGCCAGCACATTGACAGAGGGCAATCAGCCCCAGCATTTT
NA NA TRBJ2-5 TRBV6-6 CASSPRGGAFQETQYF TGTGCCAGCAGCCCCAGGGGAGGGGCCTTCCAAGAGACCCAGTACTTC
TRBD2 NA TRBJ2-3 TRBV5-1 CASSSTGLAGAVNTQYF TGCGCCAGCAGCTCTACGGGACTAGCGGGAGCCGTGAATACGCAGTATTTT
NA NA TRBJ2-7 TRBV29-1 CSVRYQAMSSYEQYF TGCAGCGTCCGATACCAGGCAATGAGCTCCTACGAGCAGTACTTC
TRBD1 NA TRBJ1-2 TRBV6-1 CASSEPHILGGAFGYTF TGTGCCAGCAGTGAACCCCATATTCTAGGGGGCGCTTTTGGCTACACCTTC
TRBD2 NA TRBJ2-7 TRBV5-5 CASSRTSGDYEQYF TGTGCCAGCAGCCGGACTAGCGGGGACTACGAGCAGTACTTC
TRBD2 NA TRBJ2-2 TRBV5-4 CASTGGAQMNTGELFF TGTGCCAGCACGGGGGGGGCACAGATGAACACCGGGGAGCTGTTTTTT
NA NA TRBJ1-4 TRBV5-6 CASRRGQPAANEKLFF TGTGCCAGCAGAAGGGGACAACCCGCGGCTAATGAAAAACTGTTTTTT